This T cell receptor beta chain was found in a study of CDR3 diversity in severe acne. TCRdb passed the PCR reads through MiXCR, listing each CDR3 protein once. The data show about 93,000 distinct CDR3 sequences, about 50% seen once. The V gene's germline CDR1 is DFQATT and CDR2 SNEGSKA (reference sequence). The CDR3 has 14 amino acids. With 3 bases removed from V and 4 bases from J, the gap between germline ends came to 15 bases. This TCR was sampled from a male donor in good health, serving as a control. J is TRBJ1-1 and V is TRBV20-1; weak D call: TRBD1 (5 bases). Sequenced material: blood. Written as DNA, the CDR3 is TGCAGTGCTAGTTTAGCGCAGGGAGTCACTGAAGCTTTCTTT. Translated: CSASLAQGVTEAFF.